This T cell receptor (beta chain) derives from a study of OX40 agonist ivuxolimab in advanced cancers. Study-level points and caveats: Both CD4+ and CD8+ T cell populations in blood had undergone clonal expansion by week 6 at 0.1 to 3.0 mg/kg. The average count of expanded clones was higher among CD8+ T cells than among CD4+.

Measured with immunoSEQ multiplex PCR; TCRdb has only the in-frame clones, and not every one. Of about 64,000 clones detected, around four fifths appear once; the ten largest clones hold 2% to 3%. About this clone: The antigen is not known.

Sampled blood was obtained at baseline, cycle 4 day 1, and cycle 7 day 1. V lost 1 base and J 0 bases, leaving 16 bases between the germline ends. From germline, CDR1 is LNHDA and CDR2 SQIVND (reference sequence). The CDR3 length is 18 residues. The receptor was derived from an adult with an advanced solid tumor such as melanoma, head and neck, liver or kidney cancer. Sequencing used CD4+ or CD8+ T cells sorted from blood, obtained in a trial of the OX40 agonist ivuxolimab. V gene TRBV19 combines with J gene TRBJ2-4; D possibly corresponds to TRBD1 (6 bases). This CDR3 is CASSIGYRASIAKNIQYF. CDR3 DNA: TGTGCCAGTAGTATAGGTTACAGGGCCTCGATAGCCAAAAACATTCAGTACTTC.